This T cell receptor beta chain was profiled in a study of Graves' ophthalmopathy and Graves' hyperthyroidism. Amplification targeted the TCR beta CDR3 regions, with RNA transcripts as the source material. HTBI primers primed a first-round RT-PCR, and a second-round multiplex PCR followed. TCRdb passed the multiplex PCR reads through MiXCR, listing each CDR3 protein once. The data contain roughly 400,000 distinct CDR3 sequences, 17% of them singletons. This clonotype was detected ten times or more. The CDR3 extends over 13 amino acids. V shed 6 bases and J shed 2 bases, with 10 bases lying between them. CDR1 and CDR2 (germline): SGHAT, FQNNGV.

The origin of this receptor is an adult woman with stable Graves' hyperthyroidism. V and J are TRBV11-2 and TRBJ2-5; unclear D gene. Material for sequencing was peripheral blood. CDR3 amino acids: CASSLGAQETQYF. The DNA of the CDR3 is TGTGCCAGCAGTTTGGGCGCACAAGAGACCCAGTACTTC.